This entry lists 19 T cell receptor beta chains sequenced from one sample in a study of spatial heterogeneity in lung cancer. Study results and caveats: The study found that expanded intratumoral alpha and beta TCR counts tracked tumor mutation counts.

TCRdb passed the 5' RACE reads through MiXCR, listing each CDR3 protein once. The data contain some 6,200 distinct CDR3 sequences, roughly 13% of them singletons. No cognate antigen is known for these TCRs. Time point denoted: sample taken at primary tumor resection. The sequenced sample was lung tumor tissue, obtained at surgery. The source of these receptors is a male donor with early-stage non-small cell lung cancer.

There are many counts of this clonotype. This sequence joins TRBV6-6 and TRBJ2-3; 10 bases fit TRBD1. CDR1 is MNHNY and CDR2 is SVGAGI in the germline V gene (reference sequence). The CDR3 is 15 residues long. The V gene end was trimmed by 4 bases and the J gene end by 6 bases; junction bases not matched to a gene: 7. The CDR3 DNA reads TGTGCCAGCAGTTCCCTGGGACAGGGGAGGGATACGCAGTATTTT. Translation: CASSSLGQGRDTQYF.

By its share, this clonotype is medium-sized (0.01 to 0.1%). The chain is built from TRBV7-9 and TRBJ1-2; D is possibly TRBD1 (5 bases). The germline V gene has CDR1 SEHNR and CDR2 FQNEAQ (reference sequence). V lost 5 bases and J lost 3, with 10 bases in between. The CDR3 contains 13 residues. The CDR3 bases are TGTGCCAGCAGCCGCGGGACTGACTATGGCTACACCTTC. Protein sequence: CASSRGTDYGYTF.

The chain combines TRBV11-3 with TRBJ2-2; no clear D. Germline CDR1 SGHNT, CDR2 YENEEA. The CDR3 consists of 13 residues. Trimming took 8 bases from V and 3 from J, leaving 10 bases between them. CDR3: CASGSPDTGELFF. The CDR3 DNA reads as TGTGCCAGCGGCAGCCCCGACACCGGGGAGCTGTTTTTT.

This clonotype counts as medium-sized. The chain recombines TRBV27 with TRBJ1-5, with D unclear. The germline gives CDR1 MNHEY, CDR2 SMNVEV (reference sequence). This CDR3 has 13 amino acids. V shed 1 base and J shed 4 bases, with 5 bases lying between them. The CDR3 sequence: CASSLWINQPQHF. CDR3 coding DNA: TGTGCCAGCAGTTTATGGATTAATCAGCCCCAGCATTTT.

This clonotype was observed at least ten times. This rearrangement joins TRBV10-3 to TRBJ2-1; possible D gene TRBD2, 5 bases. The CDR3 covers 15 residues. Trimming removed 1 base at V and 1 base at J, with 8 bases between. Germline values: CDR1 ENHRY, CDR2 SYGVKD. DNA of the CDR3: TGTGCCATCAGTGAGTATGAGGGATCCTACAATGAGCAGTTCTTC. This sequence encodes CAISEYEGSYNEQFF.

This clonotype was seen ten or more times. The V and J genes are TRBV6-6 and TRBJ1-1; D perhaps matches TRBD1 (6 bases). CDR3 length: 13 residues. Germline lookup yields CDR1 MNHNY and CDR2 SVGAGI (reference sequence). V shed 1 base and J shed 7 bases, with 10 bases lying between them. This chain's CDR3 is CASSYWGASEAFF. Here the CDR3 DNA reads TGTGCCAGCAGTTACTGGGGGGCTAGTGAAGCTTTCTTT.

The chain has TRBV7-9 and TRBJ2-1; a weak D match, TRBD1 (6 bases). With 10 bases removed from V and 0 bases from J, the gap between germline ends came to 13 bases. Looked up from germline, CDR1 is SEHNR and CDR2 is FQNEAQ (reference sequence). The CDR3 consists of 14 residues. The CDR3 is CATRGTSSYNEQFF. The CDR3 bases are TGTGCCACGAGGGGGACGAGCTCCTACAATGAGCAGTTCTTC. The whole variable domain, remainder taken from reference TRBV7-9 and TRBJ2-1, is DTGVSQNPRHKITKRGQNVTFRCDPISEHNRLYWYRQTLGQGPEFLTYFQNEAQLEKSRLLSDRFSAERPKGSFSTLEIQRTEQGDSAMYLCATRGTSSYNEQFFGPGTRLTVL.

The chain has TRBV10-3 and TRBJ2-5; D is undetermined. This CDR3 is 12 amino acids long. Germline V gene data show CDR1 as ENHRY and CDR2 as SYGVKD. The V gene lost 6 bases and the J gene lost 0 bases, with 5 bases spanning the gap. The CDR3 sequence: CAIRANQETQYF. The CDR3 region has the DNA TGTGCCATCAGGGCAAACCAAGAGACCCAGTACTTC.

In its sample, this clonotype was seen many times. The chain couples TRBV18 to TRBJ1-2; 10 positions match TRBD1. In germline, CDR1 is KGHSH, CDR2 LQKENI. CDR3 length equals 14 residues. Trimming took 4 bases from V and 3 from J; bases not matched to a gene: 2. CDR3 in DNA: TGTGCCAGCTCACGAGGACAGGGGGACTATGGCTACACCTTC. The encoded protein is CASSRGQGDYGYTF.

This chain uses TRBV18 with TRBJ2-7, with D maybe TRBD1 (5 bases). This CDR3 region has 18 residues. The V gene's germline CDR1 is KGHSH and CDR2 LQKENI. The V end lost 2 bases, the J end lost 0 bases, and 20 bases lay between the germline ends. The DNA for the CDR3 is TGTGCCAGCTCACCATTCGCTTTATGGGGCTCCAGCTCCTACGAGCAGTACTTC. Its translation: CASSPFALWGSSSYEQYF.

Relative to its sample, this clonotype is medium-sized. V and J are TRBV27 and TRBJ1-1; D is perhaps TRBD1 (5 bases). Per the germline V gene, CDR1 is MNHEY and CDR2 is SMNVEV (reference sequence). The V gene lost 7 bases and the J gene lost 2 bases, with 14 bases spanning the gap. The CDR3 totals 14 residues. The CDR3 loop reads CASNSGPLNTEAFF. The CDR3 DNA is TGTGCCAGCAACTCGGGACCCCTAAACACTGAAGCTTTCTTT.

Ten or more counts support this clonotype. The V call is TRBV10-3, the J call TRBJ1-1; D ambiguous. The CDR3 totals 14 residues. V shed 6 bases and J shed 1 base, with 12 bases lying between them. The V gene's germline CDR1 is ENHRY and CDR2 SYGVKD. This CDR3 reads CAIRVGTSNTEAFF. Written as DNA, the CDR3 is TGTGCCATCAGGGTAGGAACTTCGAACACTGAAGCTTTCTTT.

The gene calls are TRBV27 and TRBJ1-1; 8 bases match TRBD1. Trimming cost V 5 bases and J 9 bases; bases outside gene matches: 11. Germline assignment: CDR1 MNHEY and CDR2 SMNVEV (reference sequence). This CDR3 is 14 amino acids long. The CDR3 sequence is CASSKGGTGSKAFF. DNA for the CDR3: TGTGCCAGCAGTAAAGGAGGGACAGGATCAAAAGCTTTCTTT.

There are a few counts of this clonotype. V gene TRBV6-6 combines with J gene TRBJ1-2; 7 positions agree with TRBD1. The CDR3 has 13 amino acids. The germline V gene has CDR1 MNHNY and CDR2 SVGAGI (reference sequence). The V and J ends lost 5 bases and 6 bases, in that order; junction bases with no gene match: 6. The CDR3 DNA reads TGTGCCAGCAGTCGCGACAGGGTGGATGGCTACACCTTC. Protein: CASSRDRVDGYTF.

Judged by abundance, this clonotype is medium-sized. The chain employs TRBV5-6 and TRBJ1-1; no clear D gene. This CDR3 is built from 12 residues. The germline gives CDR1 SGHDT, CDR2 YYEEEE. Trimming left V 1 base short and J 5 bases short, with 6 bases between. The CDR3 DNA follows: TGTGCCAGCAGCTTGCCAACAACTGAAGCTTTCTTT. This sequence encodes CASSLPTTEAFF.

This clonotype is medium-sized in the sample. The chain is built from TRBV6-6 and TRBJ1-5; possibly TRBD1 for D (5 bases). Trimming pared 0 bases from V and 0 bases from J, leaving 18 bases between. The CDR3 covers 19 residues. In germline, CDR1 is MNHNY, CDR2 SVGAGI (reference sequence). DNA of the CDR3: TGTGCCAGCAGTTACTCTCGGGGCCTCAGAGTTTATAGCAATCAGCCCCAGCATTTT. Translating gives CASSYSRGLRVYSNQPQHF.

This clonotype was seen at least ten times. This rearrangement joins TRBV6-6 to TRBJ1-2; D is possibly TRBD1 (6 bases). From germline, CDR1 is MNHNY and CDR2 SVGAGI (reference sequence). This CDR3 has 13 amino acids. Deletions cut 7 bases from V and 4 bases from J, with 13 bases between. Here the CDR3 DNA reads TGTGCCAGCACCTACACCAGGGGCTATGGCTACACCTTC. Translated: CASTYTRGYGYTF.

This clonotype showed up just a few times. V gene TRBV6-5 combines with J gene TRBJ2-2, with 7 bases lining up with TRBD1. Per germline, CDR1 MNHEY and CDR2 SVGAGI. Trimming cost V 2 bases and J 4 bases; bases outside gene matches: 7. This CDR3 spans 16 amino acids. The CDR3 coding sequence is TGTGCCAGCAGTTACATGGGACAGATTCTCACCGGGGAGCTGTTTTTT. Residues: CASSYMGQILTGELFF.

This clonotype is judged medium-sized. The CDR3 DNA follows: TGTGCCAGCAATTCCCCGGCGGCAGGGGTCCCTCCTTTCTACAATGAGCAGTTCTTC. Protein: CASNSPAAGVPPFYNEQFF. The chain joins TRBV6-4 to TRBJ2-1, with a weak D call TRBD1 (6 bases). The germline V gene has CDR1 MRHNA and CDR2 SNTAGT. CDR3 size: 19 residues. The V and J ends lost 7 bases and 3 bases respectively, with 28 bases between them.